This T cell receptor (beta chain) was sequenced during a study of blood T cell repertoires in COVID-19. About the research overall: The United States, Italy and Spain were the sources of the acute and convalescent COVID-19 samples. The cDNA or gDNA used as material had been derived from T cells, B-cell-depleted T cells, or PBMCs.

CDR1 SGHDT and CDR2 YYEEEE come from the germline V gene. The ends were cut back, 0 bases at V and 1 base at J, with 10 bases in the middle. This CDR3 has 15 amino acids. The study drew participants aged about 18 to 90 years from approximately 25 US areas. Authors' methods: How many nucleated cells were present was estimated from reference gene primer amplification. Measured with immunoSEQ multiplex PCR; TCRdb has only the in-frame clones, and not every one. V and J calls and clone size are as listed in that table; D and trimming were resolved from the DNA. This sample has under 300,000 clones, with around 88% found just once.

Sequenced input: PBMCs or T cells enriched from blood (not recorded which). The J gene is TRBJ1-1, the V gene TRBV5-6, with D possibly TRBD1 on 5 matching bases. This TCR was sampled from a woman in her thirties or forties with acute COVID-19. CDR3 amino acids: CASSLGRARNTEAFF. The CDR3 bases are TGTGCCAGCAGCTTGGGCAGGGCGAGGAACACTGAAGCTTTCTTT. Based on the CDR3 plus reference TRBV5-6 and TRBJ1-1, the full variable domain is DAGVTQSPTHLIKTRGQQVTLRCSPKSGHDTVSWYQQALGQGPQFIFQYYEEEERQRGNFPDRFSGHQFPNYSSELNVNALLLGDSALYLCASSLGRARNTEAFFGQGTRLTVV.